The 6 T cell receptor beta chains presented below share a single source sample, sequenced in a study of T cell repertoires in cytomegalovirus infection. TCRdb independently ran MiXCR on the reads; one entry per CDR3 protein. The sample has approximately 500,000 distinct CDR3 sequences, more than 15% seen once. Sequencing was performed on CD8+ T cells from PBMCs. These receptors came from a human donor in good health (CMV status not recorded). Some clones in this sample may be carry-over from other donors' samples.

Here the CDR3 reads CASRTGGGEQYF. The CDR3 DNA reads as TGTGCCAGTAGGACAGGGGGGGGCGAGCAGTACTTC. V and J are TRBV7-9 and TRBJ2-7; 10 nucleotides agree with TRBD1. V shed 9 bases and J 6 bases; nucleotides not matched to a gene: 5. Germline assignment: CDR1 SEHNR and CDR2 FQNEAQ (reference sequence). The CDR3 loop spans 12 amino acids.

The chain combines TRBV7-3 with TRBJ1-1; 9 bases are shared with TRBD1. The CDR3 extends over 15 amino acids. The V gene's germline CDR1 is SGHTA and CDR2 FQGTGA. J was trimmed by 5 bases and V by 4 bases; bases with no gene match: 8. The CDR3 coding sequence is TGTGCCAGCAGCTCAAACGGACAGGGGCGGACTGAAGCTTTCTTT. Encoded protein: CASSSNGQGRTEAFF.

In its sample, this clonotype was seen many times. This rearrangement joins TRBV12-3 or TRBV12-4 to TRBJ1-1, with D tentatively TRBD1 (5 bases). The ends were cut back, 4 bases at V and 7 bases at J, with 19 bases in the middle. The CDR3 totals 15 residues. The CDR3 sequence is CASSSPGRDSREAFF. CDR3 DNA sequence: TGTGCCAGCAGTTCCCCGGGACGCGACTCGCGTGAAGCTTTCTTT.

On this clonotype itself: This CDR3 fails to terminate in the conserved phenylalanine or tryptophan, so it likely reflects a read error. The CDR3 protein is CSVDGGDANYGYTL. The CDR3 region has the DNA TGCAGCGTTGATGGGGGGGATGCTAACTATGGCTACACCTTA. This rearrangement joins TRBV29-1 to TRBJ1-2; D perhaps matches TRBD1 (5 bases). The CDR3 is 14 residues long. V was clipped by 3 bases and J by 0 bases, with 11 bases between them. The germline V gene has CDR1 SQVTM and CDR2 ANQGSEA.

This clonotype came up many times. V and J are TRBV7-9 and TRBJ1-1, with no clear D. The CDR3 has 11 residues. CDR1 and CDR2 from the germline V gene are SEHNR and FQNEAQ (reference sequence). V was shortened by 3 bases and J by 8 bases, with 7 bases between the two germline ends. The DNA of the CDR3 is TGTGCCAGCAGCTTCAGCCCCGAAGCTTTCTTT. Translated: CASSFSPEAFF.

There are many counts of this clonotype. The gene calls are TRBV28 and TRBJ1-1; D ambiguous. Trimming took 2 bases from V and 7 from J, leaving 14 bases between them. The germline V gene has CDR1 MDHEN and CDR2 SYDVKM. The CDR3 has 14 amino acids. CDR3: CASSLQTSYLEAFF. Written as DNA, the CDR3 is TGTGCCAGCAGTTTACAGACCAGCTACCTTGAAGCTTTCTTT.